A selection of T cell receptor beta chains follows, all from one sample in a study of T cells in Graves' hyperthyroidism and ophthalmopathy. Via MiXCR, TCRdb re-called the multiplex PCR reads, giving one row per CDR3 protein. The table shows 400,000 to 550,000 distinct CDR3 sequences, with roughly an eighth occurring only once. The sequenced sample consisted of blood. These receptors were taken from a woman between 18 and 29 years old with Graves' hyperthyroidism. Both conserved end residues are part of each CDR3. D genes are given only for firm matches.

V gene: TRBV12-3/TRBV12-4; D gene: NA; J gene: TRBJ2-3; CDR3 length: 19; CDR3 protein: CASRYSRFSPLPSTDTQYF
V gene: TRBV12-3/TRBV12-4; D gene: NA; J gene: TRBJ2-2; CDR3 length: 13; CDR3 protein: CASSLRGGGELFF
V gene: TRBV6-2/TRBV6-3; D gene: NA; J gene: TRBJ2-2; CDR3 length: 14; CDR3 protein: CGARDSTLVGELFF
V gene: TRBV30; D gene: TRBD1; J gene: TRBJ2-7; CDR3 length: 15; CDR3 protein: CAWSVRDRDSYEQYF
V gene: TRBV6-5; D gene: NA; J gene: TRBJ2-7; CDR3 length: 12; CDR3 protein: CASSYLPNEQYF
V gene: TRBV20-1; D gene: TRBD2; J gene: TRBJ2-7; CDR3 length: 16; CDR3 protein: CSAVTFAAGEGDEQYF
V gene: TRBV7-3; D gene: NA; J gene: TRBJ2-5; CDR3 length: 15; CDR3 protein: CASSQRHRYQETQYF
V gene: TRBV24-1; D gene: NA; J gene: TRBJ1-3; CDR3 length: 15; CDR3 protein: CATSGGGEDGNTIYF
V gene: TRBV19; D gene: NA; J gene: TRBJ1-2; CDR3 length: 15; CDR3 protein: CASSIGRGISYGYTF
V gene: TRBV29-1; D gene: TRBD1; J gene: TRBJ1-5; CDR3 length: 15; CDR3 protein: CSVGTGTYSNQPQHF
V gene: TRBV16; D gene: NA; J gene: TRBJ1-6; CDR3 length: 18; CDR3 protein: CASSQSGQPTSYNSPLHF
V gene: TRBV4-1; D gene: NA; J gene: TRBJ2-6; CDR3 length: 13; CDR3 protein: CASSQERANVLTF
V gene: TRBV12-3/TRBV12-4; D gene: NA; J gene: TRBJ2-1; CDR3 length: 13; CDR3 protein: CASSLLGGGPQFF
V gene: TRBV10-3; D gene: TRBD2; J gene: TRBJ2-2; CDR3 length: 15; CDR3 protein: CAILAGGPNTGELFF
V gene: TRBV24-1; D gene: NA; J gene: TRBJ2-1; CDR3 length: 15; CDR3 protein: CATSDPQDSYNEQFF
V gene: TRBV6-1; D gene: NA; J gene: TRBJ2-3; CDR3 length: 14; CDR3 protein: CASSESRLMDTQYF
V gene: TRBV6-1; D gene: NA; J gene: TRBJ2-1; CDR3 length: 13; CDR3 protein: CASSETGDNEQFF
V gene: TRBV13; D gene: NA; J gene: TRBJ1-2; CDR3 length: 15; CDR3 protein: CASSSVGASNYGYTF
V gene: TRBV18; D gene: TRBD1; J gene: TRBJ2-4; CDR3 length: 16; CDR3 protein: CASSRGQGLAKNIQYF
V gene: TRBV12-3/TRBV12-4; D gene: NA; J gene: TRBJ2-4; CDR3 length: 16; CDR3 protein: CASTQGGLLAKNIQYF
V gene: TRBV12-3/TRBV12-4; D gene: NA; J gene: TRBJ1-1; CDR3 length: 12; CDR3 protein: CASVGGATEAFF
V gene: TRBV9; D gene: NA; J gene: TRBJ1-3; CDR3 length: 13; CDR3 protein: CASSVGSGNTIYF
V gene: TRBV20-1; D gene: TRBD1; J gene: TRBJ2-2; CDR3 length: 15; CDR3 protein: CSALTRGTALRELFF
V gene: TRBV6-2/TRBV6-3; D gene: TRBD1; J gene: TRBJ1-2; CDR3 length: 15; CDR3 protein: CASTRGTGVPYGYTF
V gene: TRBV11-2; D gene: TRBD2; J gene: TRBJ2-1; CDR3 length: 15; CDR3 protein: CASSLLAGLGNEQFF
V gene: TRBV7-3; D gene: TRBD1; J gene: TRBJ2-3; CDR3 length: 16; CDR3 protein: CASSFSGTGGLDTQYF
V gene: TRBV20-1; D gene: TRBD2; J gene: TRBJ2-3; CDR3 length: 18; CDR3 protein: CSARAGAGVAGLTDTQYF
V gene: TRBV20-1; D gene: TRBD1; J gene: TRBJ2-1; CDR3 length: 14; CDR3 protein: CSARLTGGTNEQFF
V gene: TRBV24-1; D gene: NA; J gene: TRBJ1-1; CDR3 length: 14; CDR3 protein: CATSEGDLNTEAFF
V gene: TRBV11-2; D gene: NA; J gene: TRBJ1-2; CDR3 length: 16; CDR3 protein: CASSFGEDTANYGYTF
V gene: TRBV4-1; D gene: NA; J gene: TRBJ2-2; CDR3 length: 14; CDR3 protein: CASSRLPNTGELFF
V gene: TRBV7-6; D gene: TRBD2; J gene: TRBJ2-7; CDR3 length: 16; CDR3 protein: CASSLGLAGGPDEQYF
V gene: TRBV19; D gene: TRBD1; J gene: TRBJ1-2; CDR3 length: 15; CDR3 protein: CASKGTEQANYGYTF
V gene: TRBV24-1; D gene: NA; J gene: TRBJ2-1; CDR3 length: 17; CDR3 protein: CATSDRTTRSSYNEQFF
V gene: TRBV5-1; D gene: TRBD2; J gene: TRBJ2-1; CDR3 length: 16; CDR3 protein: CASSSLAGVGYNEQFF
V gene: TRBV5-1; D gene: TRBD1; J gene: TRBJ1-4; CDR3 length: 15; CDR3 protein: CASSPTTGGDEKLFF
V gene: TRBV6-1; D gene: NA; J gene: TRBJ2-1; CDR3 length: 14; CDR3 protein: CASNKTRGVAEQFF
V gene: TRBV25-1; D gene: NA; J gene: TRBJ1-3; CDR3 length: 12; CDR3 protein: CASTGSGNTIYF
V gene: TRBV7-3; D gene: TRBD2; J gene: TRBJ2-3; CDR3 length: 19; CDR3 protein: CASSLGPAGVFKSTDTQCF
V gene: TRBV7-9; D gene: NA; J gene: TRBJ1-1; CDR3 length: 12; CDR3 protein: CASRPTGSEAFF
V gene: TRBV6-4; D gene: NA; J gene: TRBJ2-2; CDR3 length: 15; CDR3 protein: CASNVTSPNTGELFF
V gene: TRBV7-9; D gene: NA; J gene: TRBJ2-2; CDR3 length: 14; CDR3 protein: CASSLAGGLGELFF
V gene: TRBV27; D gene: NA; J gene: TRBJ2-2; CDR3 length: 15; CDR3 protein: CASSRGDPNTGELFF
V gene: TRBV3-1; D gene: NA; J gene: TRBJ2-1; CDR3 length: 11; CDR3 protein: CASSQGAEQFF
V gene: TRBV6-1; D gene: NA; J gene: TRBJ2-2; CDR3 length: 13; CDR3 protein: CASSEKGGRELFF